A selection of T cell receptor beta chains follows, all from one sample in a study of OX40 agonist ivuxolimab in advanced cancers. The protocol was immunoSEQ multiplex PCR, while the TCRdb copy is restricted to in-frame clones and leaves out a portion. This sample has about 53,000 clones; 70% to 80% occur once, and the top ten carry roughly 1.2%. This sample comprised CD4+ or CD8+ T cells sorted from blood, obtained in a trial of the OX40 agonist ivuxolimab. Receptors originate from an adult with an advanced solid tumor such as melanoma, head and neck, liver or kidney cancer. Both conserved end residues are part of each CDR3. The order of the fields is V gene, J gene, clone size, D gene, CDR3 protein, CDR3 DNA. A D gene is named only where the DNA matches it firmly. A row's size may be missing; if present it is once, few, many or a size class.

>TRBV19|TRBJ2-2|NA|TRBD1
CASSVGQTGELFF
TGTGCCAGTAGTGTGGGACAGACCGGGGAGCTGTTTTTT
>TRBV5-4|TRBJ1-2|NA|TRBD1
CASSQGQEIYYGYTF
TGTGCCAGCAGCCAAGGACAGGAGATTTACTATGGCTACACCTTC
>TRBV30|TRBJ1-4|NA|NA
CAWGFGGSTNEKLFF
TGTGCCTGGGGATTTGGGGGATCTACGAATGAAAAACTGTTTTTT
>TRBV5-1|TRBJ2-3|NA|NA
CASTMRDTSTDTQYF
TGCGCCAGCACCATGAGGGACACTAGCACAGATACGCAGTATTTT
>TRBV19|TRBJ1-5|few|NA
CASTSRGQPQHF
TGTGCCAGTACTTCCAGGGGTCAGCCCCAGCATTTT
>TRBV5-8|TRBJ1-5|NA|NA
CASSVPGHTIYSNQPQHF
TGTGCCAGCAGCGTACCGGGACACACGATTTATAGCAATCAGCCCCAGCATTTT
>TRBV5-1|TRBJ1-3|NA|NA
CASSLEGYTIYF
TGCGCCAGCAGCTTGGAAGGGTACACCATATATTTT
>TRBV2|TRBJ1-1|NA|TRBD1
CASSGTGEDTEAFF
TGTGCCAGCAGTGGGACAGGGGAGGACACTGAAGCTTTCTTT
>TRBV11-2|TRBJ1-2|NA|TRBD1
CASSPGTGGSYTF
TGTGCCAGCAGCCCCGGGACAGGGGGATCCTACACCTTC
>TRBV18|TRBJ2-5|NA|TRBD1
CASSRGQVQETQYF
TGTGCCAGCTCTCGAGGACAGGTCCAAGAGACCCAGTACTTC
>TRBV5-4|TRBJ2-7|NA|NA
CASSLVGNSYEQYF
TGTGCCAGCAGCTTGGTGGGCAACTCCTACGAGCAGTACTTC
>TRBV6-1|TRBJ1-6|NA|NA
CASSEDLPGRRNSPLHF
TGTGCCAGCAGTGAAGATCTCCCGGGACGAAGGAATTCACCCCTCCACTTT
>TRBV10-3|TRBJ1-6|NA|NA
CAANLGDNSPLHF
TGTGCCGCCAATCTCGGGGATAATTCACCCCTCCACTTT
>TRBV6-1|TRBJ1-1|NA|TRBD1
CASSEWTGGLSTEAFF
TGTGCCAGCAGTGAGTGGACAGGGGGCTTGAGCACTGAAGCTTTCTTT
>TRBV28|TRBJ2-7|once|TRBD1
CASSSTGGFYEQYF
TGTGCCAGCAGTTCGACAGGGGGCTTTTACGAGCAGTACTTC
>TRBV11-2|TRBJ2-2|NA|NA
CASSLGDRGELFF
TGTGCCAGCAGCTTAGGAGACAGGGGGGAGCTGTTTTTT
>TRBV7-8|TRBJ2-1|NA|NA
CASSPPVSRSSYNEQFF
TGTGCCAGCAGTCCCCCAGTTAGCCGGAGCTCCTACAATGAGCAGTTCTTC